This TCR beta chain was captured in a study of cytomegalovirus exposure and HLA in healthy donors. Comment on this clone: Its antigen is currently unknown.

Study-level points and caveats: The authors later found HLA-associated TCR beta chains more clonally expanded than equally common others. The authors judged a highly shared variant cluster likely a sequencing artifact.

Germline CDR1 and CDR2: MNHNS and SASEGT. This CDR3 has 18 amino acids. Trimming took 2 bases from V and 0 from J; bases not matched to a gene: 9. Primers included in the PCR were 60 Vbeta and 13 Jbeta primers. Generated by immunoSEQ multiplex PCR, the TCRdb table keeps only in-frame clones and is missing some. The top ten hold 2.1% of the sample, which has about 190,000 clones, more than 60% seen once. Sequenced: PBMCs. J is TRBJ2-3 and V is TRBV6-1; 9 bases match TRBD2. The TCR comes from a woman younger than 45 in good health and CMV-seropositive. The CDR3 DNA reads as TGTGCCAGCAGTGAAATAATTTTTAGCGGGGGAAGCACAGATACGCAGTATTTT. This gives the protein CASSEIIFSGGSTDTQYF.